This T cell receptor beta chain was sequenced for a study of blood T cell repertoires in COVID-19. The assay was immunoSEQ multiplex PCR, and TCRdb's table has in-frame clones only and misses some. The sample carries 150,000 to 200,000 clones, around 85% recorded once. V was shortened by 7 bases and J by 8 bases, with 12 bases between the two germline ends. Germline V gives CDR1 DFQATT, CDR2 SNEGSKA (reference sequence). CDR3 length: 11 residues. The chain is built from TRBV20-1 and TRBJ2-4; TRBD2 is a possible D gene (6 bases). Source material: peripheral blood. This clonotype was sampled from a woman in her 70s with acute or convalescent COVID-19. The CDR3 DNA is TGCAGTGGGAAGAGGGAGGACATTCAGTACTTC. This translates into CSGKREDIQYF.